The TCR beta chain under discussion was sequenced for a study of blood T cell repertoires in COVID-19. Study-level background: From T cells, B-cell-depleted T cells, or PBMCs came the material, which was cDNA or gDNA.

Method: immunoSEQ multiplex PCR; TCRdb's copy keeps in-frame clones and lacks some. The profile shows 150,000 to 200,000 clones, around 73% of them singletons. The CDR3 covers 13 residues. Per germline, CDR1 MDHEN and CDR2 SYDVKM. The germline V and J ends were trimmed by 8 bases and 6 bases, with 14 bases remaining between them. Sequencing was performed on PBMCs or T cells enriched from blood (not recorded which). The rearrangement links TRBV28 to TRBJ1-5; tentative D call: TRBD1 (6 bases). The TCR comes from a woman aged 45-60 years who had recovered from COVID-19. CDR3 amino acids: CASGRGATQPQHF. The DNA for the CDR3 is TGTGCCAGCGGACGGGGGGCTACTCAGCCCCAGCATTTT.